The 28 T cell receptor beta chains given below trace back to one sample, sequenced in a study of T cell clonality in common variable immunodeficiency. General study results and limits: In common variable immunodeficiency, TCR beta chains reportedly carried fewer deletions and N-nucleotide insertions.

The table came from immunoSEQ multiplex PCR; TCRdb's copy has only in-frame clones and leaves some out. The sample holds about 26,000 clones, and no clone turns up only once. For these TCRs, the target antigens are not known. The specimen sequenced was peripheral blood mononuclear cells. The receptors come from a human donor with common variable immunodeficiency.

This clone was seen more than once but under ten times. With the read ending 3 residues before the CDR3 end, the germline J gene is used to fill in that end. The chain is built from TRBV7-8 and TRBJ2-7, with 7 bases that match TRBD1. Germline-derived CDR1 and CDR2 are SGHVS and FQNEAQ. V lost 5 bases, J lost 2 bases, and 9 bases stayed unmatched. The CDR3 has 15 residues. The CDR3 protein is CASSRRRDSTYEQYF. The sequenced CDR3 bases are TGTGCCAGCAGCCGCCGTAGGGACAGCACCTACGAG.

This clone has at least ten counts. From the germline J gene comes the end of the CDR3, since the read stops 3 residues before it. The rearrangement uses TRBV19 and TRBJ2-2, with 7 bases matching TRBD1. The CDR3 contains 16 residues. CDR1 and CDR2 (germline): LNHDA, SQIVND (reference sequence). Unmatched junction bases numbered 7, after V lost 3 bases and J lost 3 bases. CDR3 DNA, as far as it was read: TGTGCCAGTAGTATCCCGGGACAGACCTACACCGGGGAG. Its translation: CASSIPGQTYTGE. The whole CDR3 reads CASSIPGQTYTGELFF.

The table lists this clone with many counts. The CDR3 end lies 3 residues beyond the end of the read and is filled in from the germline J gene. The chain couples TRBV20-1 to TRBJ2-3, with D possibly matching TRBD2 (5 bases). V was pared by 1 base and J by 2 bases, with 16 bases between. The CDR3 length is 16 residues. Germline V lookup: CDR1 DFQATT, CDR2 SNEGSKA (reference sequence). Partial CDR3 DNA: TGCAGTGCTAGAGTCTACTTTAGCGACTACACAGATACG. It yields the protein CSARVYFSDYTDT. The full CDR3 reads CSARVYFSDYTDTQYF.

This clone has at least ten counts. The CDR3 is cut off 3 residues early in the read; its end comes from the germline J gene. V gene TRBV7-8 combines with J gene TRBJ2-7, with D possibly matching TRBD1 (5 bases). CDR3 length: 13 amino acids. CDR1 and CDR2 from the germline V gene are SGHVS and FQNEAQ. V gave up 5 bases and J gave up 1 base, with 9 bases separating them. The CDR3 sequence is CASSLHRSYEQYF. The part of the CDR3 DNA that was read is TGTGCCAGCAGCCTGCACAGGTCCTACGAG.

This clone was observed a few times. Read sequence stops 3 residues before the CDR3 end, and the germline J gene provides the missing end. The chain recombines TRBV5-1 with TRBJ2-7; 7 bases are shared with TRBD1. Germline V CDR1 and CDR2: SGHRS, YFSETQ. The J segment lost 2 bases and the V segment lost 7 bases, leaving 6 bases of the junction unmatched. The CDR3 sequence is 13 residues long. The sequenced CDR3 bases are TGCGCCAGCTCCGGGACAGCAGCCTACGAG. Its translation: CASSGTAAYE. The CDR3 in full is CASSGTAAYEQYF.

On this clone: The read finishes 3 residues shy of the CDR3 end, and the germline J gene is used to complete it. The V call is TRBV5-1, the J call TRBJ2-3; a weak D match, TRBD1 (6 bases). CDR3 length: 17 residues. Trimming stripped 4 bases from V and 5 bases from J, with 23 bases between. Per germline, CDR1 SGHRS and CDR2 YFSETQ. Incomplete CDR3 DNA: TGCGCCAGCAGCCCGCTTTCTTGGCAGGGGTCGTTAGATACG. Translated, it gives CASSPLSWQGSLDT. Given in full, the CDR3 is CASSPLSWQGSLDTQYF.

This clone was counted at least ten times. The sequence runs out 3 residues before the end of the CDR3; the remainder is reconstructed from the germline J gene. V and J are TRBV13 and TRBJ2-5, with D perhaps TRBD1 (5 bases). Trimming cost V 5 bases and J 1 base, with 8 bases left between them. Germline V gives CDR1 PRHDT, CDR2 FYEKMQ (reference sequence). CDR3 size: 13 residues. The sequenced part of the CDR3 DNA is TGTGCCAGCAGCCACAGGTCCCAAGAGACC. The encoded protein is CASSHRSQET. The complete CDR3 reads CASSHRSQETQYF. The whole variable domain, filled in from reference TRBV13 and TRBJ2-5, reads AAGVIQSPRHLIKEKRETATLKCYPIPRHDTVYWYQQGPGQDPQFLISFYEKMQSDKGSIPDRFSAQQFSDYHSELNMSSLELGDSALYFCASSHRSQETQYFGPGTRLLVL.

This clone came up many times. The read terminates 3 residues ahead of where the CDR3 ends, so the germline J gene completes it. The gene calls are TRBV7-3 and TRBJ2-3, with D uncertain. V gave up 6 bases and J gave up 0 bases, with 7 bases separating them. This CDR3 contains 13 residues. The germline CDR1 and CDR2 sequences are SGHTA and FQGTGA. The CDR3 reads CASSPYSTDTQYF. The sequenced CDR3 bases are TGTGCCAGCAGTCCGTATAGCACAGATACG. Full variable domain (outside the CDR3, taken from reference TRBV7-3 and TRBJ2-3): GAGVSQTPSNKVTEKGKYVELRCDPISGHTALYWYRQSLGQGPEFLIYFQGTGAADDSGLPNDRFFAVRPEGSVSTLKIQRTERGDSAVYLCASSPYSTDTQYFGPGTRLTVL.

Many counts were recorded for this clone. Read sequence stops 3 residues before the CDR3 end, and the germline J gene provides the missing end. The chain uses TRBV5-8 and TRBJ2-5, with TRBD1 matching 8 bases. The V gene end was trimmed by 4 bases and the J gene end by 4 bases; junction bases not matched to a gene: 6. The germline V gene encodes CDR1 SGHTS and CDR2 YDEGEE. The CDR3 extends over 14 amino acids. The CDR3 bases that were read are TGTGCCAGCAGCCACCGGACAGGGCGAGAGACC. Translated: CASSHRTGRET. The whole CDR3 region reads CASSHRTGRETQYF.

This clone was counted many times. The sequence runs out 3 residues before the end of the CDR3; the remainder is reconstructed from the germline J gene. The genes are TRBV6-2 or TRBV6-3 and TRBJ2-3; a weak D match, TRBD2 (5 bases). V dropped 6 bases and J dropped 8 bases, with 12 bases sitting between them. Germline V gives CDR1 MNHEY, CDR2 SVGEGT. The CDR3 loop spans 12 amino acids. The CDR3: CASSLPRGTQYF. CDR3 DNA, as far as it was read: TGTGCCAGCAGCCTACCCCGGGGTACG.

The sample holds a few counts of this clone. The read comes to an end 3 residues before the CDR3 does, leaving the germline J gene to fill in the end. The chain uses TRBV29-1 and TRBJ1-2; 8 bases align to TRBD1. V trimming: 6 bases; J trimming: 4 bases; junction bases outside the gene matches: 7. Germline CDR1 SQVTM, CDR2 ANQGSEA. CDR3 length: 13 amino acids. CDR3 bases read: TGCAGCGTGGGGACAGGCGGGTCCTATGGC. Protein product: CSVGTGGSYG. The full CDR3 protein is CSVGTGGSYGYTF.

This clone was observed a handful of times. With the read ending 3 residues before the CDR3 end, the germline J gene is used to fill in that end. The chain employs TRBV7-2 and TRBJ1-6; D not resolved. CDR3 length: 16 residues. CDR1 is SGHTA, CDR2 FQGNSA, per germline. The germline V and J ends were trimmed by 0 bases and 0 bases, with 6 bases remaining between them. The CDR3 is CASSLALSSYNSPLHF. CDR3 DNA (partial): TGTGCCAGCAGCTTAGCGCTAAGCTCCTATAATTCACCC.

This clone was picked up a small number of times. The CDR3 extends 3 residues past the end of the read, so its final part is completed from the germline J gene. V and J are TRBV6-4 and TRBJ1-2, with TRBD1 identical over 7 bases. Germline V gene lookup returns CDR1 MRHNA and CDR2 SNTAGT. The CDR3 extends over 14 amino acids. The sequenced CDR3 bases are TGTGCCAGCACCCTTACCCTACAGGGGAGAGGC. Translated, it gives CASTLTLQGRG. The full CDR3 is CASTLTLQGRGYTF.

This clone was detected a few times. The read stops 3 residues short of the end of the CDR3; the missing end is completed from the germline J gene. This chain joins TRBV30 and TRBJ2-7; D is possibly TRBD1 (6 bases). Per germline, CDR1 GTSNPN and CDR2 SVGIG (reference sequence). The CDR3 sequence is 12 residues long. Trimming took off 1 base at V and 4 bases at J, with 8 bases between the two ends. This CDR3 is CAWSEQGYEQYF. CDR3 DNA (partial): TGTGCCTGGAGTGAACAGGGTTACGAG. Based on the CDR3 plus reference TRBV30 and TRBJ2-7, the full variable domain is SQTIHQWPATLVQPVGSPLSLECTVEGTSNPNLYWYRQAAGRGLQLLFYSVGIGQISSEVPQNLSASRPQDRQFILSSKKLLLSDSGFYLCAWSEQGYEQYFGPGTRLTVT.

At least ten counts were recorded for this clone. The CDR3 extends 3 residues past the end of the read, so its final part is completed from the germline J gene. The rearrangement links TRBV4-2 to TRBJ2-1, with TRBD1 identical over 10 bases. The CDR3 is 17 amino acids. Per germline, CDR1 LGHNA and CDR2 YNFKEQ. Trimming took 0 bases from V and 2 from J; bases not matched to a gene: 4. CDR3 amino acids: CASSQDPGQGAYNEQFF. The DNA read from the CDR3 is TGTGCCAGCAGCCAAGATCCAGGACAGGGGGCCTACAATGAG.

This clone was picked up many times. The read halts 3 residues ahead of the CDR3 end, with the missing end drawn from the germline J gene. The V call is TRBV19, the J call TRBJ1-5; 12 bases agree with TRBD1. Germline-derived CDR1 and CDR2 are LNHDA and SQIVND (reference sequence). The V gene end was trimmed by 5 bases and the J gene end by 3 bases; junction bases not matched to a gene: 11. The CDR3 has 18 residues. The CDR3: CASSPPGTGGGINQPQHF. The DNA read from the CDR3 is TGTGCCAGTAGTCCCCCGGGGACAGGGGGCGGAATCAATCAGCCC.

Notes on this clone: From the germline J gene comes the end of the CDR3, since the read stops 3 residues before it. The rearrangement uses TRBV18 and TRBJ1-1; perhaps TRBD1 as D (6 bases). V was cut by 4 bases and J by 0 bases, with 6 bases left in between. The germline CDR1 and CDR2 sequences are KGHSH and LQKENI. This CDR3 has 13 amino acids. The part of the CDR3 DNA that was read is TGTGCCAGCTCACAGGGGGTGAACACTGAA. Translated, it gives CASSQGVNTE. The full CDR3 is CASSQGVNTEAFF.

Points on this clone: The sequence runs out 3 residues before the end of the CDR3; the remainder is reconstructed from the germline J gene. The gene calls are TRBV13 and TRBJ2-1; D perhaps matches TRBD2 (6 bases). Per germline, CDR1 PRHDT and CDR2 FYEKMQ (reference sequence). V was clipped by 6 bases and J by 9 bases, with 27 bases between them. CDR3 length equals 17 residues. CDR3 DNA (partial): TGTGCCAGCAGATCCGGGGGTAGCGTGAGGGGCAATATTGAG. It codes for CASRSGGSVRGNIE. In full, the CDR3 reads CASRSGGSVRGNIEQFF.

Ten or more counts support this clone. The read ends 3 residues shy of where the CDR3 ends; the end is completed using the germline J gene. The chain links TRBV18 to TRBJ2-5; TRBD2 might be the D (5 bases). Between the trimmed V and J ends, which lost 2 bases and 3 bases, there was a span of 16 bases. The CDR3 runs 16 residues. Germline CDR1 is KGHSH and CDR2 is LQKENI. This CDR3 reads CASSPAGRVQKETQYF. The covered CDR3 bases are TGTGCCAGCTCACCAGCGGGCCGTGTACAGAAAGAGACC.

This clone was seen at least ten times. The read ends 3 residues early relative to the CDR3; the germline J gene fills the gap. V gene TRBV5-1 combines with J gene TRBJ2-3; no firm D call. The germline V gene encodes CDR1 SGHRS and CDR2 YFSETQ. V lost 4 bases and J lost 2, with 14 bases in between. This CDR3 comprises 15 residues. The CDR3 loop reads CASSQTRSYTDTQYF. The sequenced CDR3 bases are TGCGCCAGCAGCCAGACTCGAAGCTACACAGATACG.

The sample holds a few counts of this clone. The sequenced fragment ends 3 residues before the CDR3 boundary, so the rest is inferred from the germline J gene. The chain couples TRBV7-9 to TRBJ2-5, with 7 bases aligning to TRBD1. This CDR3 contains 15 residues. The J segment lost 4 bases and the V segment lost 4 bases, leaving 9 bases of the junction unmatched. Per germline, CDR1 SEHNR and CDR2 FQNEAQ (reference sequence). The covered CDR3 bases are TGTGCCAGCAGCTCCCCGACAGGGATCGTAGAGACC. Translating gives CASSSPTGIVET. The full-length CDR3 reads as CASSSPTGIVETQYF. Supplemented by reference TRBV7-9 and TRBJ2-5, the full variable domain reads DTGVSQNPRHKITKRGQNVTFRCDPISEHNRLYWYRQTLGQGPEFLTYFQNEAQLEKSRLLSDRFSAERPKGSFSTLEIQRTEQGDSAMYLCASSSPTGIVETQYFGPGTRLLVL.

Here the CDR3 reads CASSLFQEAPLHF. Partial CDR3 DNA: TGTGCCAGCAGCTTATTCCAGGAAGCACCC. The chain is built from TRBV7-2 and TRBJ1-6; D unclear. The CDR3 end is not reached by the read, which stops 3 residues before it; the germline J gene fills it in. CDR1 and CDR2 (germline): SGHTA, FQGNSA. The length of the CDR3 is 13 residues. Trimming took off 2 bases at V and 11 bases at J, with 10 bases between the two ends.

This clone was recorded many times. The CDR3 end is not reached by the read, which stops 3 residues before it; the germline J gene fills it in. J is TRBJ1-1 and V is TRBV2, with D hard to call. V was clipped by 4 bases and J by 3 bases, with 12 bases between them. Germline V gene data show CDR1 as SNHLY and CDR2 as FYNNEI. The CDR3 has 14 residues. Partial CDR3 DNA: TGTGCCAGCAGTGGGGCCGGGGTTGACACTGAA. As protein: CASSGAGVDTE. The whole CDR3 is CASSGAGVDTEAFF.

Incomplete CDR3 DNA: TGTGCCTTTGAGAGGGGCCCCTACGAG. The encoded protein is CAFERGPYE. The full CDR3 is CAFERGPYEQYF. The chain uses TRBV30 and TRBJ2-7; D tentatively fits TRBD1 or TRBD2 (5 bases each). The read falls 3 residues short of the CDR3 end, and the missing part is taken from the germline J gene. The CDR3 runs to 12 residues. Between the trimmed V and J ends, which lost 7 bases and 2 bases, there was a span of 12 bases. The germline V gene encodes CDR1 GTSNPN and CDR2 SVGIG (reference sequence).

This clone was recorded at least ten times. The read is 3 residues too short to cover the CDR3 end, so that end is filled in from the germline J gene. This rearrangement joins TRBV20-1 to TRBJ2-3, with 9 bases aligning to TRBD1. V shed 6 bases and J 4 bases; nucleotides not matched to a gene: 8. The CDR3 is 14 amino acids. Germline CDR1 and CDR2: DFQATT and SNEGSKA (reference sequence). CDR3 amino acids: CSAIGTGYADTQYF. The part of the CDR3 DNA that was read is TGCAGTGCCATCGGGACAGGGTATGCAGATACG.

Many counts were recorded for this clone. The read halts 3 residues ahead of the CDR3 end, with the missing end drawn from the germline J gene. This chain uses TRBV19 with TRBJ2-7; D is possibly TRBD1 (6 bases). V lost 4 bases to trimming and J lost 4 bases, with 20 bases between them. CDR3 length: 16 residues. The germline V gene has CDR1 LNHDA and CDR2 SQIVND (reference sequence). The CDR3 sequence is CASSKRVQGSLYEQYF. The CDR3 DNA, read in part, is TGTGCCAGTAGTAAGCGTGTGCAGGGGAGTCTATACGAG.

This clone was seen repeatedly, ten times or more. Read sequence stops 3 residues before the CDR3 end, and the germline J gene provides the missing end. The sample holds other DNA sequences that translate to the same CDR3. The chain has TRBV2 and TRBJ1-4; no reliable D call. V was trimmed by 8 bases and J by 6 bases, leaving 19 bases between them. Germline V gene sequence: CDR1 SNHLY, CDR2 FYNNEI. This CDR3 is built from 15 residues. The covered CDR3 bases are TGTGCCAGCCGAATAACAAGAGGGTCCGATGAAAAA. This translates into CASRITRGSDEK. The full CDR3 protein is CASRITRGSDEKLFF.

This clone was detected many times. The read ends 3 residues shy of where the CDR3 ends; the end is completed using the germline J gene. The gene calls are TRBV19 and TRBJ2-3; 7 bases are shared with TRBD1. J gave up 1 base and V 6 bases, and 7 bases lay outside the gene matches. The CDR3 is 15 amino acids. Germline V gives CDR1 LNHDA, CDR2 SQIVND (reference sequence). The CDR3 bases that were read are TGTGCCAGTAGAGGACAGGTTCTCGGCACAGATACG. It is translated as CASRGQVLGTDT. The CDR3 reads in full as CASRGQVLGTDTQYF.